Shown below are 9 T cell receptor beta chains from a single sample sequenced in a study of metastatic and nonmetastatic thyroid tumors. TCRdb re-clonotyped the PCR reads through MiXCR. The sample yields about 43,000 clones, about 3.3% seen once. No treatment of any kind had been given to any patient before thyroid surgery. The specimen sequenced was blood. These receptors were collected from a female donor with papillary thyroid cancer or a benign thyroid nodule (not recorded which). Some clones in this sample may be carry-over from other donors' samples.

This clone has more than one count but fewer than ten. The chain combines TRBV10-3 with TRBJ2-2; D is undetermined. Deletions cut 4 bases from V and 3 bases from J, with 12 bases between. This CDR3 region has 15 residues. The germline V gene encodes CDR1 ENHRY and CDR2 SYGVKD. The CDR3 DNA is TGTGCCATCAGTGCCAGGCCTAGAGACACCGGGGAGCTGTTTTTT. Encoded protein: CAISARPRDTGELFF.

This clone was counted a few times. V gene TRBV28 combines with J gene TRBJ1-6, with D tentatively TRBD1 (5 bases). V was shortened by 6 bases and J by 7 bases, with 16 bases between the two germline ends. The CDR3 consists of 15 residues. The germline V gene encodes CDR1 MDHEN and CDR2 SYDVKM. The CDR3, as DNA: TGTGCCAGCAGCTGGGGCTATGGGGGAAATTCACCCCTCCACTTT. The encoded protein is CASSWGYGGNSPLHF.

This clone was seen ten or more times. This chain uses TRBV20-1 with TRBJ2-7, with D perhaps matching TRBD1 (6 bases). V lost 0 bases to trimming and J lost 3 bases, with 15 bases between them. This CDR3 region has 15 residues. Germline loops: CDR1 DFQATT, CDR2 SNEGSKA (reference sequence). The CDR3 loop reads CSARDLGQGSYEQYF. CDR3 nucleotides: TGCAGTGCTAGAGATCTGGGGCAGGGGAGCTACGAGCAGTACTTC.

This clone was seen many times. In DNA, the CDR3 is TGTGCCTGGATGGAGGACCAAGAGACCCAGTACTTC. Amino acid sequence: CAWMEDQETQYF. The chain combines TRBV30 with TRBJ2-5; D may be TRBD2 (5 bases). Trimming removed 4 bases at V and 0 bases at J, with 6 bases between. This CDR3 region has 12 residues. The germline gives CDR1 GTSNPN, CDR2 SVGIG (reference sequence).

This clone was observed at least ten times. The chain links TRBV12-3 or TRBV12-4 to TRBJ1-2; TRBD1 is a possible D gene (6 bases). The V gene lost 6 bases and the J gene lost 8 bases, with 13 bases spanning the gap. The CDR3 length is 12 residues. CDR3 in DNA: TGTGCCAGCAGATACAGGGAGGAAGGCTACACCTTC. Translation: CASRYREEGYTF.

This clone was recorded at least ten times. The CDR3 nucleotides read TGTGCCAGCAGTTTAAGGTGGTTGGGCAATCAGCCCCAGCATTTT. As protein: CASSLRWLGNQPQHF. V is TRBV12-3 or TRBV12-4 and J is TRBJ1-5; no clear D. This CDR3 has 15 residues. The V end lost 2 bases, the J end lost 2 bases, and 10 bases lay between the germline ends.

This clone was seen many times. The chain recombines TRBV11-2 with TRBJ2-1; TRBD2 matches at 11 bases. CDR1 is SGHAT and CDR2 is FQNNGV in the germline V gene. CDR3 length: 16 amino acids. With 5 bases clipped from V and 2 bases from J, the junction kept 5 bases outside the gene matches. The CDR3 region is CASSPLAGGPYNEQFF. DNA of the CDR3: TGTGCCAGCAGCCCCTTAGCGGGAGGGCCCTACAATGAGCAGTTCTTC.

The count of this clone is one. The germline gene is not matched at one end of the junction; a read error may be the cause. The DNA for the CDR3 is TGTGCCAGCAGTAAGCGGGTCACAGATACGCAATATTTT. Its protein product is CASSKRVTDTQYF. This chain links TRBV12-3 or TRBV12-4 with TRBJ2-3; tentatively, D is TRBD2 (6 bases). This CDR3 is built from 13 residues.

This clone occurred a few times. The V call is TRBV6-1, the J call TRBJ2-2, with D possibly matching TRBD1 (6 bases). The CDR3 has 15 residues. Germline CDR1 reads MNHNS; CDR2 reads SASEGT. V was clipped by 4 bases and J by 6 bases, with 15 bases between them. CDR3 DNA sequence: TGTGCCAGCAGTGCACGGACAGAGGGGGCCGGGGAGCTGTTTTTT. It codes for CASSARTEGAGELFF.